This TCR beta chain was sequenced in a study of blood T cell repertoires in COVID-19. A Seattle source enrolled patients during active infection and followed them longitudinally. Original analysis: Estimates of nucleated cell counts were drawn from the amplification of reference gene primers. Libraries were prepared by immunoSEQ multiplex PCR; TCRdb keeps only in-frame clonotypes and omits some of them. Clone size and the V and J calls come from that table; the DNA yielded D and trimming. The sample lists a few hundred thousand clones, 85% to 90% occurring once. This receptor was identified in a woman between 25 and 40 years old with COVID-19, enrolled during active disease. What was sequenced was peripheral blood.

The CDR3 spells CASSDWGVGLETQYF. For the CDR3, the DNA is TGTGCCAGCAGTGACTGGGGGGTGGGGCTAGAGACCCAGTACTTC. The genes are TRBV2 and TRBJ2-5; a possible D gene is TRBD2 (6 bases). Germline CDR1 is SNHLY and CDR2 is FYNNEI. V shed 3 bases and J shed 4 bases, with 15 bases lying between them. The CDR3 covers 15 residues.